In its sample, the clone carrying this T cell receptor (beta chain) was seen a few times. Unique molecular identifiers were present in the TCR beta cDNA libraries. TCRdb passed the PCR reads through MiXCR, listing each CDR3 protein once. The sample shows approximately 770,000 distinct CDR3 sequences, around 42% of them seen only once. The data were taken from a study of post-analysis software for immune sequencing data. This TCR came from a girl aged 10 to 17 with multiple sclerosis. Sequencing used blood.

CDR3 sequence reads: CSAREARYEQYF. The CDR3 DNA is TGCAGTGCTAGAGAGGCCAGGTACGAGCAGTACTTC. This chain links TRBV20-1 with TRBJ2-7; D call uncertain. Germline V gives CDR1 DFQATT, CDR2 SNEGSKA (reference sequence). Trimming removed 0 bases at V and 4 bases at J, with 7 bases between. The CDR3 has 12 amino acids.